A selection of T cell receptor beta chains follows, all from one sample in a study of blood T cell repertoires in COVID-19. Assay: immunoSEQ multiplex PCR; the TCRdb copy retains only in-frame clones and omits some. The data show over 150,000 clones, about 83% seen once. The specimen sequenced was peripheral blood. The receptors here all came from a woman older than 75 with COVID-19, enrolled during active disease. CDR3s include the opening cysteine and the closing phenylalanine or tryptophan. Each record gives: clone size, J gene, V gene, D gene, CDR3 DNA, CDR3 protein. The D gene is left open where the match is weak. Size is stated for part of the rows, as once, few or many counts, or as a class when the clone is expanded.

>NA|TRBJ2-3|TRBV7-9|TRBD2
TGTGCCAGCAGCTTGGTTATAGCGGGCCGCACAGATACGCAGTATTTT
CASSLVIAGRTDTQYF
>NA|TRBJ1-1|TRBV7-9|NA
TGTGCCAGCAGCTTAACAGGGACGGTGGTGGAAGCTTTCTTT
CASSLTGTVVEAFF
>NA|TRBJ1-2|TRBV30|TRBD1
TGTGCCTGGAGTGGGGGACAGGGCTTATATGGCTACACCTTC
CAWSGGQGLYGYTF
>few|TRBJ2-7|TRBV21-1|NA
TGTGCCAGCAGCAGAAAGGACAGGGTTTTGTACGAGCAGTACTTC
CASSRKDRVLYEQYF
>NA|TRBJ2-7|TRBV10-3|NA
TGTGCCATCAGTGGCACAGTACACTACGAGCAGTACTTC
CAISGTVHYEQYF
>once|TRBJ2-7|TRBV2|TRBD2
TGTGCCAGCAGAACTGGACTAGCGGCGACCTACGAGCAGTACTTC
CASRTGLAATYEQYF
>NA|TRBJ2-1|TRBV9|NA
TGTGCCAGCAGCGCCCCGGAGCCTCGGGAGTTGCAGTTCTTC
CASSAPEPRELQFF
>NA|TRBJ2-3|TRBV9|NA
TGTGCCAGCAGCGTAAAGGGGCCTAGCACAGATACGCAGTATTTT
CASSVKGPSTDTQYF
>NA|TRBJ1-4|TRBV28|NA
TGTGCCAGCAGGAGCGGGAGGGCCCAAGGGAATGAAAAACTGTTTTTT
CASRSGRAQGNEKLFF
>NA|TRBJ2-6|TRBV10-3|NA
TGTGCCATCACGGGTCAGATTGGGGCCAACGTCCTGACTTTC
CAITGQIGANVLTF